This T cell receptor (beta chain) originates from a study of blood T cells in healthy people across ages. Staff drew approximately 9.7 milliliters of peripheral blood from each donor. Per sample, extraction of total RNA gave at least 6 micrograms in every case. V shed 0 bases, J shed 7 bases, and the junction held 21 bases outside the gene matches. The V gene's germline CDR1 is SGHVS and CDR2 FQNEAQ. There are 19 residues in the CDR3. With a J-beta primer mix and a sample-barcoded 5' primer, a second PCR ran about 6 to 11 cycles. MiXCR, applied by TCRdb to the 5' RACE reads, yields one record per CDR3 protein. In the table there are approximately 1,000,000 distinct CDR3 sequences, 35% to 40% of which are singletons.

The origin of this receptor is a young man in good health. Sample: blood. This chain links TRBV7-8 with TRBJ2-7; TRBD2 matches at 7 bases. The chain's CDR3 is CASSLARDFEERGFYEQYF. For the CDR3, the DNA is TGTGCCAGCAGCTTAGCGCGGGACTTTGAGGAGCGGGGTTTCTATGAGCAGTACTTC.